This is a list of T cell receptor beta chains from one sample in a study of regulatory T cells in long-lasting Graves disease. TCRdb redid the calling of the multiplex PCR reads with MiXCR, one entry per CDR3 protein. The table shows around 360,000 distinct CDR3 sequences, with 15% to 20% occurring only once. Separately, the same data were catalogued under a study of T cells in Graves' hyperthyroidism and ophthalmopathy.

The sequencing used peripheral blood mononuclear cells (PBMCs), collected at new diagnosis, from a patient treated with antithyroid drugs. These receptors were taken from a woman under 30 with Graves disease. CDR3s include the opening cysteine and the closing phenylalanine or tryptophan. D genes are given only for firm matches. Clone size is shown for a subset of rows, as once, few, many or a class of expanded clone.

cdr3_aa cdr3_nt d_call j_call clone_size v_call
CSARDLGRGGQVTGELFF TGCAGTGCTAGGGACCTGGGGCGGGGGGGCCAGGTCACCGGGGAGCTGTTTTTT TRBD2 TRBJ2-2 few TRBV20-1
CASSPDRGMDYGYTF TGTGCCAGCTCACCGGATAGGGGAATGGACTATGGCTACACCTTC NA TRBJ1-2 NA TRBV18
CSAHPLGTQGNTIYF TGCAGTGCTCACCCCCTCGGGACGCAAGGAAACACCATATATTTT NA TRBJ1-3 few TRBV20-1
CASSFDGGPLRGNEQFF TGTGCCAGCAGTTTCGACGGAGGACCGCTAAGGGGCAATGAGCAGTTCTTC NA TRBJ2-1 NA TRBV6-2/TRBV6-3
CASSQKTGWHTEAFF TGTGCCAGCAGCCAAAAGACAGGGTGGCACACTGAAGCTTTCTTT TRBD1 TRBJ1-1 many TRBV3-1
CASSLDGTPNSPLHF TGCGCCAGCAGCTTGGACGGGACCCCTAATTCACCCCTCCACTTT NA TRBJ1-6 many TRBV5-1
CASSRDRGFYEQYF TGCGCCAGCAGCCGGGACAGGGGGTTTTACGAGCAGTACTTC TRBD1 TRBJ2-7 many TRBV5-1
CASSLEEGALNEQFF TGCGCCAGCAGCTTGGAGGAGGGGGCCCTCAATGAGCAGTTCTTC NA TRBJ2-1 NA TRBV5-1
CASMWGGRETQYF TGTGCCAGCATGTGGGGGGGAAGGGAGACCCAGTACTTC TRBD2 TRBJ2-5 many TRBV5-5
CSANRGNYGYTF TGCAGCGCAAACAGGGGCAACTATGGCTACACCTTC TRBD1 TRBJ1-2 many TRBV29-1
CASSSWGTQYF TGTGCCAGCAGTTCATGGGGTACGCAGTATTTT NA TRBJ2-3 NA TRBV27
CAWNTGLDTQYF TGTGCCTGGAATACAGGGTTAGATACGCAGTATTTT NA TRBJ2-3 many TRBV30
CASSPASEKLFF TGTGCCAGCAGTCCCGCCTCGGAAAAACTGTTTTTT NA TRBJ1-4 few TRBV2
CSATIGGSNQPQHF TGCAGTGCTACGATAGGGGGCAGCAATCAGCCCCAGCATTTT TRBD1 TRBJ1-5 many TRBV20-1
CASTSGGQADTQYF TGTGCCAGCACCTCCGGGGGACAGGCAGATACGCAGTATTTT TRBD1 TRBJ2-3 NA TRBV12-3/TRBV12-4
CASSPGLGGPLSTDTQYF TGTGCCAGCTCACCGGGACTAGGTGGGCCCCTTTCCACAGATACGCAGTATTTT TRBD2 TRBJ2-3 many TRBV18
CASSVGSVSTDTQYF TGTGCCAGCAGCGTAGGTAGCGTCAGCACAGATACGCAGTATTTT NA TRBJ2-3 many TRBV9
CASSRRGLAGTGEQFF TGTGCCAGCAGCCGCCGGGGACTAGCGGGTACAGGGGAGCAGTTCTTC TRBD2 TRBJ2-1 NA TRBV3-1
CASSSTGLGTGELFF TGTGCCAGCAGTTCGACAGGGTTGGGGACCGGGGAGCTGTTTTTT TRBD1 TRBJ2-2 few TRBV27
CASSLLGANVLTF TGTGCCAGCAGTTTGCTTGGGGCCAACGTCCTGACTTTC NA TRBJ2-6 many TRBV7-9
CSARSGSAGLSYNEQFF TGCAGTGCTAGAAGCGGTTCGGCGGGACTCTCCTACAATGAGCAGTTCTTC NA TRBJ2-1 many TRBV20-1
CASRGGTDTQYF TGTGCCAGCAGGGGCGGCACAGATACGCAGTATTTT NA TRBJ2-3 many TRBV28
CAWAPDRFAYGYTF TGTGCCTGGGCACCCGACAGGTTCGCCTATGGCTACACCTTC NA TRBJ1-2 many TRBV30
CASSVMTGTYEQYF TGTGCCAGCAGCGTCATGACAGGTACCTACGAGCAGTACTTC NA TRBJ2-7 NA TRBV9
CAISEPDRSPYEQYF TGTGCCATCAGTGAGCCCGACAGGTCCCCCTACGAGCAGTACTTC NA TRBJ2-7 many TRBV10-3
CASSFIAGGGSYNEQFF TGTGCCAGCAGCTTTATAGCGGGAGGGGGCTCCTACAATGAGCAGTTCTTC TRBD2 TRBJ2-1 NA TRBV11-2
CASSYSTGGLETQYF TGTGCCAGCAGTTACTCGACTGGGGGTCTGGAGACCCAGTACTTC NA TRBJ2-5 few TRBV6-6
CATTLAGVEDTQYF TGTGCCACAACTCTAGCGGGAGTGGAAGATACGCAGTATTTT TRBD2 TRBJ2-3 many TRBV2
CASTRTGQETQYF TGTGCCAGCACCCGGACAGGCCAAGAGACCCAGTACTTC TRBD1 TRBJ2-5 many TRBV11-2
CASSSPLGEQYF TGTGCCAGCAGCTCCCCCCTTGGAGAGCAGTACTTC NA TRBJ2-7 many TRBV28
CASSFMRVDSTGELFF TGCGCCAGCAGCTTTATGAGGGTCGATAGCACCGGGGAGCTGTTTTTT NA TRBJ2-2 many TRBV5-1
CASSPPASSYNSPLHF TGTGCCAGCTCACCACCGGCGAGCTCCTATAATTCACCCCTCCACTTT NA TRBJ1-6 many TRBV18
CASKPLGGAGELFF TGTGCCAGCAAACCCCTAGGAGGGGCCGGGGAGCTGTTTTTT NA TRBJ2-2 NA TRBV13
CASTRDRAFGYTF TGTGCCAGCACCCGGGACAGGGCTTTTGGCTACACCTTC TRBD1 TRBJ1-2 few TRBV2
CASSWALGGYEQYF TGTGCCAGCAGTTGGGCCCTGGGCGGGTACGAGCAGTACTTC NA TRBJ2-7 NA TRBV27
CASSPNVQGANTEAFF TGTGCCAGCAGCCCCAATGTACAGGGGGCGAACACTGAAGCTTTCTTT TRBD1 TRBJ1-1 NA TRBV7-8
CATQAGKNTEAFF TGTGCCACTCAGGCTGGCAAGAACACTGAAGCTTTCTTT NA TRBJ1-1 many TRBV6-1
CSAGQGEAPQHF TGCAGTGCGGGACAGGGGGAAGCGCCCCAGCATTTT TRBD1 TRBJ1-5 many TRBV20-1
CAWSVRLAGGLEQYF TGTGCCTGGAGTGTACGCCTAGCGGGAGGTCTAGAGCAGTACTTC TRBD2 TRBJ2-7 many TRBV30
CASSWTGGSNTEAFF TGCGCCAGCAGCTGGACAGGGGGATCGAACACTGAAGCTTTCTTT TRBD1 TRBJ1-1 many TRBV5-1